Each of the 5 T cell receptor beta chains below was sequenced from the same sample in a study of T cell clonotyping in hematopoietic cell transplantation. Only in-frame clones appear in the TCRdb table, and some are missing; sequencing was by immunoSEQ multiplex PCR. This sample carries some 15,000 clones, just under 85% of them seen once, and the ten largest clones take less than 7%. The sample in question was PBMCs, obtained 100 days after allogeneic stem cell transplant. The receptors stem from a female patient in her 40s who had an allogeneic stem cell transplant from a related donor, so T cells may come from the graft donor. Some clones in this sample may be carry-over from other donors' samples.

The chain couples TRBV6-1 to TRBJ1-1; possibly TRBD1 for D (6 bases). Trimming left V 4 bases short and J 3 bases short, with 15 bases between. Germline CDR1 MNHNS, CDR2 SASEGT. CDR3 length: 15 amino acids. The DNA of the CDR3 is TGTGCCAGCAGTGGATGGACAGAGGTGGACACTGAAGCTTTCTTT. Translated, it gives CASSGWTEVDTEAFF.

This rearrangement joins TRBV19 to TRBJ2-7, with D unclear. The germline CDR1 and CDR2 sequences are LNHDA and SQIVND (reference sequence). V was trimmed by 6 bases and J by 1 base, leaving 10 bases between them. The CDR3 consists of 13 residues. CDR3 protein: CASSLQISYEQYF. CDR3 in DNA: TGTGCCAGTAGCCTCCAAATATCCTACGAGCAGTACTTC.

The genes are TRBV5-1 and TRBJ2-1; 9 bases match TRBD2. The CDR3 contains 14 residues. The V and J ends lost 5 bases and 9 bases, in that order; junction bases with no gene match: 9. Germline V gene lookup returns CDR1 SGHRS and CDR2 YFSETQ. CDR3 residues: CASSPAGGTIEQFF. CDR3 nucleotide sequence: TGCGCCAGCAGTCCAGCGGGGGGTACAATTGAGCAGTTCTTC.

The genes are TRBV30 and TRBJ1-3, with D possibly matching TRBD1 (5 bases). Deletions cut 2 bases from V and 4 bases from J, with 12 bases between. The CDR3 loop spans 14 amino acids. Per germline, CDR1 GTSNPN and CDR2 SVGIG (reference sequence). Here the CDR3 DNA reads TGTGCCTGGAGTAGGGGTTCGGTCGGAAACACCATATATTTT. This sequence encodes CAWSRGSVGNTIYF.

This clone was seen only a few times. The chain has TRBV4-2 and TRBJ2-3; D possibly matches TRBD1 or TRBD2 (5 bases each). Germline V gene sequence: CDR1 LGHNA, CDR2 YNFKEQ. V shed 1 base and J shed 1 base, with 15 bases lying between them. This CDR3 region has 17 residues. CDR3 loop: CASSQVSAQGGTDTQYF. CDR3 bases: TGTGCCAGCAGCCAAGTTAGCGCCCAGGGTGGCACAGATACGCAGTATTTT.